The clone carrying this T cell receptor (beta chain) has a single count. Its specificity is not known. Germline and junction disagree at one end, which may indicate a read error. This entry comes from a study of identical twins. Overall study findings and caveats: Researchers caution that invariant MAIT and iNKT cells could partly confound zero-insertion analyses.

Germline V gene data show CDR1 as MNHEY and CDR2 as SMNVEV (reference sequence). This CDR3 is built from 14 residues. cDNA molecules carried unique molecular identifiers, and template switching added a universal primer site. One entry per CDR3 protein results from TCRdb running MiXCR on the 5' RACE reads. Altogether 200,000 or so distinct CDR3 sequences are present, about 7.5% being singletons, with the ten largest covering around 1.8%. These records were also assigned to another study, of yellow fever vaccine responses in identical twins. That report notes: Vaccine-induced T cell responses in twins were reportedly observed to appear partly convergent, partly personalized.

The J gene is TRBJ2-2, the V gene TRBV27; a weak D match, TRBD2 (5 bases). The clonotype comes from a woman aged 18 to 35 in good health. Sequencing was performed on memory (CD45RO+) T cells sorted from blood. This chain's CDR3 is CASSLIKLSGELLF. In DNA form, the CDR3 reads TGTGCCAGCAGTTTAATTAAGCTATCCGGGGAGCTGCTTTTT.